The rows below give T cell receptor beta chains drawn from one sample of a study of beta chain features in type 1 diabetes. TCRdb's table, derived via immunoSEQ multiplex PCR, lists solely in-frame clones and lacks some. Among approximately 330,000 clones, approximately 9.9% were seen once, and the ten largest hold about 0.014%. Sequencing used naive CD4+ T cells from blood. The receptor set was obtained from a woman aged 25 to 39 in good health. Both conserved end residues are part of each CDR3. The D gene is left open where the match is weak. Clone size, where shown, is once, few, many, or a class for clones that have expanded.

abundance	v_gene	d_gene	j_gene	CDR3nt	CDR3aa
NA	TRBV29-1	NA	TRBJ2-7	TGCAGCGTTATGGGCCGATTTCCCCCCTCACCGGGACAACACTACGAGCAGTACTTC	CSVMGRFPPSPGQHYEQYF
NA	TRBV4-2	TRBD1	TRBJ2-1	TGTGCCAGCAGCCCGCGGGACAGGGTTAAAAATGAGCAGTTCTTC	CASSPRDRVKNEQFF
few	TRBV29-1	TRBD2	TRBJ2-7	TGCAGCGCCAAGGGACTAGCGGGAGGGAATCCCTACGAGCAGTACTTC	CSAKGLAGGNPYEQYF
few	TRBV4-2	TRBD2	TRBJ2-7	TGTGCCAGCAGCCAAGCGACGACTAGCGGGAGCGGGGAGCAGTACTTC	CASSQATTSGSGEQYF
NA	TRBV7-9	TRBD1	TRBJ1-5	TGTGCCAGCAGCGTGGACAGGGATCAGCCCCAGCATTTT	CASSVDRDQPQHF
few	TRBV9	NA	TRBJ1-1	TGTGCCAGCAGCCCCGGCCCGGAGGGGACTTTCTTT	CASSPGPEGTFF
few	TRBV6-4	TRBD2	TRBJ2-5	TGTGCCAGTACGCGGGAGGGTGAGACCCAGTACTTC	CASTREGETQYF
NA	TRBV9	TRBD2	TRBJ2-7	TGTGCCAGCAGCGTTGGGACTAGCGGCTACGAGCAGTACTTC	CASSVGTSGYEQYF
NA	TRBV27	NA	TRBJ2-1	TGTGCCAGCAGTTTACGGTCCTACAATGAGCAGTTCTTC	CASSLRSYNEQFF
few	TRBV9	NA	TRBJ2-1	TGTGCCAGCAGTGAACAGGGCAATGAGCAGTTCTTC	CASSEQGNEQFF
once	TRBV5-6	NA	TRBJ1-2	TGTGCCAGCAGCCAGGTCGGCTCTCTCCTGGAAGTCTATGGCTACACCTTC	CASSQVGSLLEVYGYTF
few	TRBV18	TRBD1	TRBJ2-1	TGTGCCAGCTCACCCTACACGGCGACAGGGGGTTATGAGCAGTTCTTC	CASSPYTATGGYEQFF
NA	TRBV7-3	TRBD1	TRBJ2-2	TGTGCCAGCAGCTATCAGGGGGCGGCCGGGGAGCTGTTTTTT	CASSYQGAAGELFF
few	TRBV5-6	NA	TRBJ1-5	TGTGCCAGCAGCCGGAGGGCTTCCAATCAGCCCCAGCATTTT	CASSRRASNQPQHF
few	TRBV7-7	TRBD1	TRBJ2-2	TGTGCTAGCAGCTCCGCCGGGACAGGGGGCTTGGGGGAGCTGTTTTTT	CASSSAGTGGLGELFF
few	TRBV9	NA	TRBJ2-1	TGTGCCAGCAGTTCGGAGAATGAGCAGTTCTTC	CASSSENEQFF
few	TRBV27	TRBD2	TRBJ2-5	TGTGCCAGCAGACTTCCGGGACTAGCGGGCCTCCAAGAGACCCAGTACTTC	CASRLPGLAGLQETQYF
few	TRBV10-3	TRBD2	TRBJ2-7	TGTGCCATCAGTGAGAGGGTAGCGGGGACCTACGAGCAGTACTTC	CAISERVAGTYEQYF
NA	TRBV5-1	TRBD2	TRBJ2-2	TGCGCCAGCAGCTTCGGGGGGGTGAACACCGGGGAGCTGTTTTTT	CASSFGGVNTGELFF
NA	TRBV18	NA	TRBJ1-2	TGTGCCAGCTCACCCTTGGCCTCGACAGACTATGGCTACACCTTC	CASSPLASTDYGYTF
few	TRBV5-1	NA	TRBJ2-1	TGCGCCAGCAGCTTGGGGGGGGCCTACAATGAGCAGTTCTTC	CASSLGGAYNEQFF
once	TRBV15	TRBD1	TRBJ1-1	TGTGCCACCAGCAGAAAGGGACAGGGGGTTACTGAAGCTTTCTTT	CATSRKGQGVTEAFF
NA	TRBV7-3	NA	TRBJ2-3	TGTGCCAGCAGCCCCCGGGACCGACTGCCGGGGGGCACAGATACGCAGTATTTT	CASSPRDRLPGGTDTQYF
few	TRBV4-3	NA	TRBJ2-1	TGCGCCAGCAGCCCAAGAACTCTGGGACTTGCAAACAATGAGCAGTTCTTC	CASSPRTLGLANNEQFF
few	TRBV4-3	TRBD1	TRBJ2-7	TGCGCCAGCAGCCAAGATTGGGGACAGGGGGTGGCTAGCTCCTACGAGCAGTACTTC	CASSQDWGQGVASSYEQYF
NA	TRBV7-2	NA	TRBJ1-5	TGTGCCAGCAGCCCCCGGGGAGGCAGGAATCAGCCCCAGCATTTT	CASSPRGGRNQPQHF
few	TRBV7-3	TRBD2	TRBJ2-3	TGTGCCAGCAGCTTAAAATGGGGGGGAGATACGCAGTATTTT	CASSLKWGGDTQYF
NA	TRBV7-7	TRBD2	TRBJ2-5	TGTGCTAGCAGCCCGGGACTAGCGGGAGCCGGGGAGACCCAGTACTTC	CASSPGLAGAGETQYF
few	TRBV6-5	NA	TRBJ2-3	TGTGCCAGCCGCGCCTGGCAGACAAGCACAGATACGCAGTATTTT	CASRAWQTSTDTQYF
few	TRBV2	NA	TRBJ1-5	TGTGCCAGCAGTGTGTCGGGTCAGCCCCAGCATTTT	CASSVSGQPQHF
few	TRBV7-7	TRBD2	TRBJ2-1	TGTGCTAGCAGCTTAGTACCGGGACTAGGCAATGAGCAGTTCTTC	CASSLVPGLGNEQFF
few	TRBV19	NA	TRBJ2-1	TGTGCCAGTAGTATCTATCGGGACAAGGAAGGCGAGCAGTTCTTC	CASSIYRDKEGEQFF
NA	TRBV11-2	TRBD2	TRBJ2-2	TGTGCCAGCAGCTTTGCGGGAGAGGCCGGGGAGCTGTTTTTT	CASSFAGEAGELFF
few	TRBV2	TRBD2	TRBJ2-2	TGTGCCAGCAGACGGACTAGCGGGTCAACCGGGGAGCTGTTTTTT	CASRRTSGSTGELFF
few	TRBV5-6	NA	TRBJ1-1	TGTGCCAGCAGCTTGGTAGACAGGAAGAACACTGAAGCTTTCTTT	CASSLVDRKNTEAFF
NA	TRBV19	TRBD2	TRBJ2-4	TGTGCCAGTAGTATAGATCTGGCGGGAGGGCCCAAAAACATTCAGTACTTC	CASSIDLAGGPKNIQYF
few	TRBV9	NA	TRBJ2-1	TGTGCCAGCAGCGTAGGTGGCGGGAATTTCAACAATGAGCAGTTCTTC	CASSVGGGNFNNEQFF
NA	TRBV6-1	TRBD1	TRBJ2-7	TGTGCCAGCAGTGAAGACAGGGGCGAGTGGTACGAGCAGTACTTC	CASSEDRGEWYEQYF
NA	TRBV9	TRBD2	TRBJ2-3	TGTGCCAGCAGCGTAATCTCCAGCGGGGCTTTTACAGATACGCAGTATTTT	CASSVISSGAFTDTQYF
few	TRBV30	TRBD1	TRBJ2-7	TGTGCCTGGAGTGAATCAGGGACAGGGGGCGACGAGCAGTACTTC	CAWSESGTGGDEQYF
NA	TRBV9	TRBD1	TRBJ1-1	TGTGCCAGCAGCGACCGGGACAGGAACACTGAAGCTTTCTTT	CASSDRDRNTEAFF
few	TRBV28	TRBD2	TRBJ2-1	TGTGCCAGCATTCGGGGGGGGCTGCACAATGAGCAGTTCTTC	CASIRGGLHNEQFF
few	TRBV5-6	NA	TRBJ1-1	TGTGCCAGCAGCCCATTCGACAGATCCAACACTGAAGCTTTCTTT	CASSPFDRSNTEAFF
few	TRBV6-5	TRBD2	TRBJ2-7	TGTGCCAGCAGTTTCACCCGGAGCGGGAGGGCCCACGAGCAGTACTTC	CASSFTRSGRAHEQYF
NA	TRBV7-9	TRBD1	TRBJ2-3	TGTGCCAGCAGCTGGGGGACAGGGGGCACAGATACGCAGTATTTT	CASSWGTGGTDTQYF
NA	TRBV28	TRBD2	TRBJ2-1	TGTGCCAGCAGTCCGGAAGGACTAGCGGGATGGTATGAGCAGTTCTTC	CASSPEGLAGWYEQFF
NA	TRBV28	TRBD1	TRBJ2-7	TGTGCCAGCAGTTTGGTGCAGGGGGCCTCCGAGCAGTACTTC	CASSLVQGASEQYF
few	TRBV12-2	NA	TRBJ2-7	TGTGCAAGTCGCTTAGCGTCCCGGGGTTCCTACGAGCAGTACTTC	CASRLASRGSYEQYF
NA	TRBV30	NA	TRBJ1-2	TGTGCCTGGGCCTGGGGGGAGGGCTACACCTTC	CAWAWGEGYTF